Below are 12 T cell receptor beta chains sequenced from a single sample in a study of T cells in Graves' hyperthyroidism and ophthalmopathy (dated by TCRdb to between 2018 and 2021). The receptor library was made with multiplex PCR. The data were produced on an Illumina HiSeq 2000. The TCR beta CDR3 regions were amplified from RNA transcripts. The TCR CDR3 was subjected to a first round of RT-PCR using the HTBI primer set and the Qiagen OneStep RT-PCR kit. Through fastp at Q25 and MiXCR, TCRdb rebuilt clones from the public reads, retaining in-frame beta chains. Identical CDR3 protein sequences are pooled into one entry, listed with their most common genes and DNA. This sample has fewer than 200,000 distinct CDR3 sequences in its table, and over 7.5% of those were observed once. Approximately 20% of the sample is in the top ten clones. The source material was blood. The receptors stem from a woman aged 18-29 years with Graves' hyperthyroidism that later progressed to Graves' ophthalmopathy.

This clonotype was observed many times. The rearrangement links TRBV18 to TRBJ2-5; possibly TRBD1 or TRBD2 for D (6 bases each). The V and J ends lost 2 bases and 4 bases respectively, with 17 bases between them. The CDR3 totals 16 residues. The germline V gene has CDR1 KGHSH and CDR2 LQKENI. The CDR3 here is CASSPERGAEGETQYF. Written as DNA, the CDR3 is TGTGCCAGCTCACCAGAGAGGGGGGCTGAAGGAGAGACCCAGTACTTC.

This clonotype was observed many times. The chain couples TRBV20-1 to TRBJ2-1, with D possibly TRBD2 on 5 matching bases. Germline CDR1 reads DFQATT; CDR2 reads SNEGSKA (reference sequence). Trimming shortened V by 6 bases and J by 6 bases, and 9 bases separated the two germline ends. The CDR3 has 11 amino acids. The CDR3 is CSARRRNEQFF. As DNA, the CDR3 is TGCAGTGCCCGGAGGCGCAATGAGCAGTTCTTC.

This clonotype showed up many times. The chain is built from TRBV28 and TRBJ1-1; the D gene is possibly TRBD1 (5 bases). Per germline, CDR1 MDHEN and CDR2 SYDVKM. Trimming took off 1 base at V and 1 base at J, with 13 bases between the two ends. The length of the CDR3 is 16 residues. CDR3 coding DNA: TGTGCCAGCAGTTTATCCCCTGGGACCCCGAACACTGAAGCTTTCTTT. It encodes CASSLSPGTPNTEAFF.

The genes are TRBV28 and TRBJ1-6, with D possibly being TRBD1 (6 bases). Germline V gene lookup returns CDR1 MDHEN and CDR2 SYDVKM. The CDR3 is made up of 16 amino acids. The V gene lost 6 bases and the J gene lost 0 bases, with 12 bases spanning the gap. In nucleotides, the CDR3 is TGTGCCAGCAGCCCCACAGGGAGCTCCTATAATTCACCCCTCCACTTT. Translating gives CASSPTGSSYNSPLHF.

Note on this clonotype: A much larger clonotype is one base distant, so this may be a read error. The genes are TRBV30 and TRBJ1-1; tentative D call: TRBD1 (5 bases). This CDR3 spans 15 amino acids. The germline gives CDR1 GTSNPN, CDR2 SVGIG (reference sequence). CDR3 protein: CDWTGGSGLGTEAFF. CDR3 coding DNA: TGTGACTGGACGGGGGGGTCCGGGCTGGGCACTGAAGCTTTCTTT.

The J gene is TRBJ2-2, the V gene TRBV11-1; tentatively, D is TRBD1 or TRBD2 (5 bases each). The CDR3 consists of 18 residues. CDR1 and CDR2 from the germline V gene are SGHAT and FQDESV (reference sequence). V lost 1 base to trimming and J lost 1 base, with 16 bases between them. This CDR3 is CASSLEPSGSLNTGELFF. The CDR3 bases are TGTGCCAGCAGCTTAGAACCCTCAGGGAGCTTGAACACCGGGGAGCTGTTTTTT. The full variable domain, in which reference TRBV11-1 and TRBJ2-2 provide the parts outside the CDR3, is EAEVAQSPRYKITEKSQAVAFWCDPISGHATLYWYRQILGQGPELLVQFQDESVVDDSQLPKDRFSAERLKGVDSTLKIQPAELGDSAMYLCASSLEPSGSLNTGELFFGEGSRLTVL.

This clonotype was observed at least ten times. The genes are TRBV5-1 and TRBJ1-6, with TRBD1 matching over 7 bases. The germline V gene has CDR1 SGHRS and CDR2 YFSETQ. The trim removed 3 bases at V and 5 bases at J, leaving 2 bases unmatched. The length of the CDR3 is 14 residues. CDR3 coding DNA: TGCGCCAGCAGCTGGGGGACAGATAATTCACCCCTCCACTTT. Its protein is CASSWGTDNSPLHF.

In this sample, this clonotype turned up many times. V and J are TRBV7-2 and TRBJ2-7; 11 nucleotides align to TRBD2. Germline V gene sequence: CDR1 SGHTA, CDR2 FQGNSA. This CDR3 comprises 15 residues. V trimming: 4 bases; J trimming: 4 bases; junction bases outside the gene matches: 6. DNA of the CDR3: TGTGCCAGCAGCTCGCCGGGACTAGCGGAGTACGAGCAGTACTTC. Amino acid sequence: CASSSPGLAEYEQYF.

There are many counts of this clonotype. Relative to the germline gene, one junction end is altered; a read error may explain this. The chain carries TRBV7-7 and TRBJ1-3; TRBD1 agrees at 7 bases. The CDR3 extends over 13 amino acids. Germline loops: CDR1 SSHAT, CDR2 FNYEAQ (reference sequence). CDR3 nucleotides: TGTGCTAGCATCGGGACAGCTGGAAACACCATATATTTT. Protein: CASIGTAGNTIYF.

V usage is TRBV5-6 and J usage is TRBJ1-2, with TRBD1 identical over 8 bases. Trimming at V came to 5 bases and at J to 8 bases, leaving 14 bases not matched to a gene. CDR3 size: 15 residues. The germline CDR1 and CDR2 sequences are SGHDT and YYEEEE. The CDR3 DNA sequence: TGTGCCAGCAGTACCGGGACAGGTGGGATGAGAGGCTACACCTTC. Its translation: CASSTGTGGMRGYTF.

This clonotype was seen repeatedly, ten times or more. The chain couples TRBV6-1 to TRBJ2-5, with D unresolved. The germline gives CDR1 MNHNS, CDR2 SASEGT. The CDR3 extends over 14 amino acids. The V and J ends lost 7 bases and 5 bases respectively, with 17 bases between them. The CDR3 coding sequence is TGTGCCAGCACCCTCGGGCCCCTGGGGGAGACCCAGTACTTC. This gives the protein CASTLGPLGETQYF.

This clonotype was detected ten times or more. The V gene is TRBV27, the J gene TRBJ2-5; tentatively, D is TRBD2 (6 bases). The V end lost 7 bases, the J end lost 5 bases, and 23 bases lay between the germline ends. The germline gives CDR1 MNHEY, CDR2 SMNVEV (reference sequence). The length of the CDR3 is 16 residues. CDR3 region: CASITDYGTPGETQYF. DNA for the CDR3: TGTGCCAGCATTACGGACTACGGGACTCCGGGGGAGACCCAGTACTTC.